The 5 T cell receptor beta chains given below trace back to one sample, sequenced in a study of T-cell memory formation after mild COVID-19. A single record per CDR3 protein comes from TCRdb applying MiXCR to the 5' RACE reads. The sample lists about 210,000 distinct CDR3 sequences; approximately 30% were seen once. The specimen was PBMCs or a T cell subset sorted from them (not recorded which). Receptors were obtained from an adult woman who had mild COVID-19 (a few samples of this study predate the infection). Cell type and time point are not known.

In its sample, this clonotype was seen a few times. This chain connects TRBV12-3 or TRBV12-4 to TRBJ2-5, with a tentative D call TRBD1 (6 bases). Trimming left V 10 bases short and J 5 bases short, with 14 bases between. The CDR3 is made up of 12 amino acids. The CDR3 DNA sequence: TGTGCCACCAATAGGGGGTTCGAGACCCAGTACTTC. Translated: CATNRGFETQYF.

This clonotype was picked up a small number of times. The chain is built from TRBV29-1 and TRBJ2-6; 8 positions agree with TRBD1. The germline V gene encodes CDR1 SQVTM and CDR2 ANQGSEA. The length of the CDR3 is 18 residues. J gave up 0 bases and V 6 bases, and 13 bases lay outside the gene matches. The CDR3 region is CSVSVYGTGYSGANVLTF. CDR3 DNA sequence: TGCAGCGTGTCCGTATATGGGACAGGCTACTCTGGGGCCAACGTCCTGACTTTC.

The chain joins TRBV20-1 to TRBJ1-6; 9 nucleotides line up with TRBD1. Unmatched junction bases numbered 6, after V lost 4 bases and J lost 2 bases. Per germline, CDR1 DFQATT and CDR2 SNEGSKA (reference sequence). There are 16 residues in the CDR3. For the CDR3, the DNA is TGCAGTGCTAAGGACAGGGGAAGGGCCTATAATTCACCCCTCCACTTT. As protein: CSAKDRGRAYNSPLHF.

The chain carries TRBV12-3 or TRBV12-4 and TRBJ2-5, with a weak D call TRBD1 (6 bases). V was pared by 6 bases and J by 5 bases, with 10 bases between. This CDR3 contains 12 residues. CDR3 amino acids: CASRTGGETQYF. DNA for the CDR3: TGTGCCAGCAGGACAGGCGGGGAGACCCAGTACTTC.

The chain recombines TRBV27 with TRBJ2-7; D might be TRBD1 or TRBD2, each matching 5 bases. Trimming stripped 3 bases from V and 3 bases from J, with 9 bases between. Germline CDR1 is MNHEY and CDR2 is SMNVEV (reference sequence). This CDR3 region has 13 residues. The CDR3 sequence is CASSFRDGYEQYF. In DNA form, the CDR3 reads TGTGCCAGCAGTTTCCGGGACGGCTACGAGCAGTACTTC.